The rows below give T cell receptor beta chains drawn from one sample of a study of CD8+ T cells in alopecia areata. Assay used: immunoSEQ multiplex PCR; TCRdb lists only in-frame clones, some missing. The sample holds fewer than 100,000 clones, 50% to 75% seen once. The starting material was CD8+ T cells sorted from blood, obtained at week 4, from a patient treated with tofacitinib. All receptors derive from a human donor with alopecia areata. Each CDR3 is given with its conserved first and last residue. The order of the fields is clone size, J gene, V gene, D gene, CDR3 protein, CDR3 DNA. D genes are given only for firm matches. Clone size is given for some rows only: seen once, a few or many times, or a class if the clone is expanded.

>NA|TRBJ2-1|TRBV5-6|TRBD1
CASSISGQEYNEQFF
TGTGCCAGCAGCATATCGGGACAGGAGTACAATGAGCAGTTCTTC
>few|TRBJ2-7|TRBV5-4|NA
CASSLGVYEQYF
TGTGCCAGCAGCTTGGGTGTGTACGAGCAGTACTTC
>NA|TRBJ2-1|TRBV29-1|NA
CSVNPSGESSYNEQFF
TGCAGCGTTAACCCATCCGGGGAGAGCTCCTACAATGAGCAGTTCTTC
>NA|TRBJ2-7|TRBV7-9|TRBD1
CASSHPGQSYEQYF
TGTGCCAGCAGCCACCCGGGACAGTCCTACGAGCAGTACTTC
>NA|TRBJ2-1|TRBV9|TRBD2
CASSVAGLAGNEQFF
TGTGCCAGCAGCGTAGCCGGTCTAGCGGGGAATGAGCAGTTCTTC
>few|TRBJ2-3|TRBV18|NA
CASSPSSRTDTQYF
TGTGCCAGCTCACCGAGCTCTCGCACAGATACGCAGTATTTT
>few|TRBJ1-2|TRBV13|NA
CASSQGTANYGYTF
TGTGCCAGCAGCCAAGGTACAGCTAACTATGGCTACACCTTC
>few|TRBJ1-1|TRBV27|NA
CASSSGGPLAEAFF
TGTGCCAGCAGTTCAGGAGGGCCCCTGGCCGAAGCTTTCTTT
>few|TRBJ2-5|TRBV28|NA
CASRREEETQYF
TGTGCCAGCAGGAGGGAGGAAGAGACCCAGTACTTC
>NA|TRBJ2-3|TRBV12-5|TRBD1
CASGTGGNPTQYF
TGTGCTAGCGGGACAGGGGGGAACCCTACGCAGTATTTT
>NA|TRBJ2-1|TRBV6-5|NA
CASSPLGSSYNEQFF
TGTGCCAGCAGTCCCCTCGGGAGCTCCTACAATGAGCAGTTCTTC
>NA|TRBJ2-7|TRBV29-1|NA
CSVEDGSYEQYF
TGCAGCGTTGAAGACGGCAGTTACGAGCAGTACTTC
>NA|TRBJ2-2|TRBV27|NA
CASRGHGHGELFF
TGTGCCAGCAGGGGACACGGCCACGGGGAGCTGTTTTTT
>NA|TRBJ1-2|TRBV6-4|TRBD1
CASSDSGQADGYTF
TGTGCCAGCAGTGACTCCGGACAGGCGGATGGCTACACCTTC
>NA|TRBJ1-2|TRBV28|NA
CASSFGPIYGYTF
TGTGCCAGCAGTTTCGGACCGATTTATGGCTACACCTTC
>few|TRBJ2-3|TRBV7-6|NA
CASSFSAGPADTQYF
TGTGCCAGCAGCTTTTCTGCAGGTCCGGCAGATACGCAGTATTTT
>few|TRBJ2-3|TRBV9|NA
CASSVAPRGSSADTQYF
TGTGCCAGCAGCGTAGCACCTAGGGGTAGCAGCGCAGATACGCAGTATTTT
>NA|TRBJ1-2|TRBV29-1|NA
CSVENLGQPYGYTF
TGCAGCGTTGAAAACCTCGGACAGCCCTATGGCTACACCTTC
>NA|TRBJ1-2|TRBV4-1|NA
CASSQPGRDLQDYTF
TGCGCCAGCAGCCAACCCGGACGGGACCTGCAAGACTACACCTTC
>NA|TRBJ2-3|TRBV2|NA
CASSLFEDTQYF
TGTGCCAGCAGCCTCTTCGAAGATACGCAGTATTTT
>NA|TRBJ2-5|TRBV6-5|NA
CASSYSMGFQYF
TGTGCCAGCAGTTACTCGATGGGGTTCCAGTACTTC
>NA|TRBJ1-2|TRBV25-1|NA
CASSEWNGQAYGYTF
TGTGCCAGCAGTGAATGGAACGGGCAGGCCTATGGCTACACCTTC
>NA|TRBJ1-1|TRBV29-1|NA
CSVAGAGITEAFF
TGCAGCGTTGCTGGGGCTGGTATCACTGAAGCTTTCTTT
>NA|TRBJ2-5|TRBV7-9|TRBD1
CASSNTPTGYWGETQYF
TGTGCCAGCAGCAATACTCCGACAGGGTACTGGGGAGAGACCCAGTACTTC
>NA|TRBJ2-5|TRBV4-1|NA
CASSRRERVETQYF
TGCGCCAGCAGCCGTCGGGAGAGGGTAGAGACCCAGTACTTC
>few|TRBJ2-7|TRBV4-2|NA
CASSEPGAYEQYF
TGTGCCAGCAGCGAGCCAGGTGCGTACGAGCAGTACTTC
>few|TRBJ2-2|TRBV7-9|NA
CASSATNTGELFF
TGTGCCAGCAGCGCAACGAACACCGGGGAGCTGTTTTTT
>NA|TRBJ1-1|TRBV5-4|NA
CASSLGDGYTEAFF
TGTGCCAGCAGCTTGGGGGACGGCTACACTGAAGCTTTCTTT
>NA|TRBJ2-7|TRBV13|NA
CASSFRGGAYEQYF
TGTGCCAGCAGCTTTAGAGGTGGCGCCTACGAGCAGTACTTC
>NA|TRBJ2-7|TRBV9|TRBD1
CASSVAGTGAYEQYF
TGTGCCAGCAGCGTAGCGGGGACAGGGGCCTACGAGCAGTACTTC
>NA|TRBJ1-2|TRBV27|NA
CASSLSGSNGYTF
TGTGCCAGCAGTTTATCGGGGTCTAATGGCTACACCTTC
>NA|TRBJ2-7|TRBV27|NA
CASSFGLEQYF
TGTGCCAGCAGTTTTGGTTTGGAGCAGTACTTC
>few|TRBJ2-5|TRBV6-5|TRBD1
CASSGTDFAETQYF
TGTGCCAGCAGCGGGACAGACTTTGCGGAGACCCAGTACTTC
>NA|TRBJ2-5|TRBV5-6|TRBD1
CASSPGQGRQETQYF
TGTGCCAGCAGCCCGGGACAGGGCCGCCAAGAGACCCAGTACTTC
>NA|TRBJ2-7|TRBV4-3|NA
CASSQAGGEIYEQYF
TGCGCCAGCAGCCAAGCGGGGGGCGAGATATACGAGCAGTACTTC
>NA|TRBJ1-1|TRBV29-1|NA
CSVEDRVMNTEAFF
TGCAGCGTTGAAGACAGAGTGATGAACACTGAAGCTTTCTTT
>NA|TRBJ1-1|TRBV7-9|NA
CASSAEGGLNTEAFF
TGTGCCAGCAGCGCCGAGGGGGGTTTGAACACTGAAGCTTTCTTT
>NA|TRBJ1-1|TRBV29-1|NA
CSVGNTGTLTEAFF
TGCAGCGTTGGGAATACCGGGACACTCACTGAAGCTTTCTTT
>NA|TRBJ2-7|TRBV29-1|TRBD2
CSVEEASGYEQYF
TGCAGCGTTGAAGAGGCTAGCGGCTACGAGCAGTACTTC
>NA|TRBJ2-5|TRBV4-3|NA
CASSQGWGNYETQYF
TGCGCCAGCAGCCAAGGTTGGGGAAACTATGAGACCCAGTACTTC
>NA|TRBJ1-1|TRBV19|NA
CASLAGPTEAFF
TGTGCCAGTCTGGCAGGACCCACTGAAGCTTTCTTT
>NA|TRBJ2-3|TRBV4-1|NA
CASAGGGTSTDTQYF
TGCGCCAGCGCCGGAGGGGGAACTAGCACAGATACGCAGTATTTT